The clone carrying this T cell receptor beta chain was picked up a small number of times. Antigen unknown. RNA extraction was followed by reverse transcription into cDNA, which acted as the sequencing template. Measured with immunoSEQ multiplex PCR; TCRdb has only the in-frame clones, and not every one. This repertoire shows about 97,000 clones, 41% found once; its top ten account for 1% to 1.5%. This record comes from a study of CD8+ T cells in alopecia areata. The wider study: Treated patients swallowed 5 to 10 mg of oral tofacitinib twice daily. Tofacitinib administration persisted for 6 to 18 months, succeeded by 6 months off drug. Whole-study results and caveats: Researchers reported that TCR sharing among patients proved less clear than in mice, possibly HLA-linked.

CDR3 size: 16 residues. The J segment lost 0 bases and the V segment lost 3 bases, leaving 6 bases of the junction unmatched. CDR1 is MDHEN, CDR2 SYDVKM, per germline. Separation by sorting yielded CD4+ and CD8+ T cells from PBMCs. The sequenced sample consisted of CD4+ T cells sorted from blood. The rearrangement uses TRBV28 and TRBJ2-3; 7 positions agree with TRBD1. This receptor was obtained from a human donor with alopecia areata. The CDR3 sequence: CASSFARDRSTDTQYF. The DNA of the CDR3 is TGTGCCAGCAGTTTTGCGAGGGACAGAAGCACAGATACGCAGTATTTT.